This T cell receptor (beta chain) was identified during a study of human T cells and chemical hapten exposure. TCRdb re-called the RACE reads with MiXCR, one entry per CDR3 protein. The sample yields roughly 84,000 distinct CDR3 sequences, approximately 11% seen once. This clonotype has ten or more counts. The CDR3 contains 14 residues. V was shortened by 3 bases and J by 4 bases, with 13 bases between the two germline ends. Per the germline V gene, CDR1 is SGDLS and CDR2 is YYNGEE. Indicated time point: patch test 3, about 24 weeks after DPC sensitization. The treatment is: therapeutic diphenylcyclopropenone sensitization with weekly scalp DPC.

The V and J genes are TRBV9 and TRBJ1-2, with D possibly being TRBD1 (6 bases). Specimen: whole blood, collected in connection with sensitization to the hapten diphenylcyclopropenone (DPC). The origin of this receptor is a woman aged 50 to 60 with alopecia areata. Some clones in this sample may be carry-over from other donors' samples. Here the CDR3 DNA reads TGTGCCAGCAGCGGCACAGGGTTAGGCTATGGCTACACCTTC. Encoded protein: CASSGTGLGYGYTF.